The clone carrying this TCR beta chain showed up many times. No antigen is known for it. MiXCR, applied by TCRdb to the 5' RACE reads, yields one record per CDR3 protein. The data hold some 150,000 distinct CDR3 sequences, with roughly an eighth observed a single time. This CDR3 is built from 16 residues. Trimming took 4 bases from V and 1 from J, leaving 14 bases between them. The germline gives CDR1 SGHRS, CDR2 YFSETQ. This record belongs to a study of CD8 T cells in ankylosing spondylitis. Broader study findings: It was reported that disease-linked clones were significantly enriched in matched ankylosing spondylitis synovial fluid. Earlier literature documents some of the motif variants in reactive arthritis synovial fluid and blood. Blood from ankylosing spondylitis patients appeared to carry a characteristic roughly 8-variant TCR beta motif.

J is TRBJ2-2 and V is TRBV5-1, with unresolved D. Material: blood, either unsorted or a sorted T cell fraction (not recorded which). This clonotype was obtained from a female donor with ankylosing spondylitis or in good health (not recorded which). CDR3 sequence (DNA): TGCGCCAGCAGCCACTTAGACTCCCGGAACACCGGGGAGCTGTTTTTT. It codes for CASSHLDSRNTGELFF. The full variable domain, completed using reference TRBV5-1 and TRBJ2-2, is KAGVTQTPRYLIKTRGQQVTLSCSPISGHRSVSWYQQTPGQGLQFLFEYFSETQRNKGNFPGRFSGRQFSNSRSEMNVSTLELGDSALYLCASSHLDSRNTGELFFGEGSRLTVL.